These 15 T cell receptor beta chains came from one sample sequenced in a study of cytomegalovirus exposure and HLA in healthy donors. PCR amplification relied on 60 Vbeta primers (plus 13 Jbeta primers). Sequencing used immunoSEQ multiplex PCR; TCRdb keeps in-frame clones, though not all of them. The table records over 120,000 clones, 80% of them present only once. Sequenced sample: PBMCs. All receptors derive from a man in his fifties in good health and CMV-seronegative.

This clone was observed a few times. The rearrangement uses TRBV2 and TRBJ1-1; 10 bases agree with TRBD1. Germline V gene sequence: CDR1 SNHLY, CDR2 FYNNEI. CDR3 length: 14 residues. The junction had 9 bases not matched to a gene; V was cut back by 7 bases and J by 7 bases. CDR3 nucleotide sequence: TGTGCCAGCATCCCAGACAGGGGGCAAGGTGAAGCTTTCTTT. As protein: CASIPDRGQGEAFF.

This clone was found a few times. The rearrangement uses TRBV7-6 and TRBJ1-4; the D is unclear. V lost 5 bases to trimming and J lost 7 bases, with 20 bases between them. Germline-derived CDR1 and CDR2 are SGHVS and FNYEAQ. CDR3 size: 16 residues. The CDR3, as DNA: TGTGCCAGCAGCCTGTCACCTCAAAGGGAGGGTGAAAAACTGTTTTTT. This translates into CASSLSPQREGEKLFF.

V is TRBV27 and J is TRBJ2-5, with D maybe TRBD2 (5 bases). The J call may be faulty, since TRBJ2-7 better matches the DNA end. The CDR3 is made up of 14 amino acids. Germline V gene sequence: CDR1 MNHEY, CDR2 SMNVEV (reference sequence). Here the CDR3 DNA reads TGTGCCAGCAGTTTGAATCAAGGTAGCGACGAGCAGTACTTC. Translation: CASSLNQGSDEQYF.

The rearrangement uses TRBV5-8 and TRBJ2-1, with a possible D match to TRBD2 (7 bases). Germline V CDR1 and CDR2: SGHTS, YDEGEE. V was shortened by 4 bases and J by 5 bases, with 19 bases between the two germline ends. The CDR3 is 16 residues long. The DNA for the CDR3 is TGTGCCAGCAGCCTCTTGGGGGGGCATCAGAACAATGAGCAGTTCTTC. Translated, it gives CASSLLGGHQNNEQFF.

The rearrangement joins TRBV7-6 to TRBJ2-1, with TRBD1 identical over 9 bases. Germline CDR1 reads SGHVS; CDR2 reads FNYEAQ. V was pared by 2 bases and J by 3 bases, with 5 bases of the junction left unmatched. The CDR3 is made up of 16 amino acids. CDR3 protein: CASSLTGGPYYNEQFF. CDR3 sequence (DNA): TGTGCCAGCAGCTTAACAGGGGGCCCCTACTACAATGAGCAGTTCTTC.

The CDR3 region is CASSEDAGAGTDTQYF. In nucleotides, the CDR3 is TGTGCCAGCAGTGAAGATGCGGGGGCCGGCACAGATACGCAGTATTTT. This sequence joins TRBV2 and TRBJ2-3; D perhaps matches TRBD2 (7 bases). The CDR3 sequence is 16 residues long. From germline, CDR1 is SNHLY and CDR2 FYNNEI. V lost 1 base to trimming and J lost 1 base, with 12 bases between them.

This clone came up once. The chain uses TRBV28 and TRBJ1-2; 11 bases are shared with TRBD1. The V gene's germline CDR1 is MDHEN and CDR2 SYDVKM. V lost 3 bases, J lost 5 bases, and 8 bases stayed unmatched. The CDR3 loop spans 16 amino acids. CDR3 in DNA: TGTGCCAGCAGTTTTCGAGCCGGGACAGGGGGGTATGGCTACACCTTC. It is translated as CASSFRAGTGGYGYTF.

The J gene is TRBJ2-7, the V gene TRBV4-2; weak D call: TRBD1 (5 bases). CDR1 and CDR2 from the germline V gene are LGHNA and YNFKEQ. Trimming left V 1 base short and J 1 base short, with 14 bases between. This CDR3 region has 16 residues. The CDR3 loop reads CASSQVQARQSYEQYF. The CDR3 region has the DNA TGTGCCAGCAGCCAAGTTCAGGCCAGACAGTCCTACGAGCAGTACTTC.

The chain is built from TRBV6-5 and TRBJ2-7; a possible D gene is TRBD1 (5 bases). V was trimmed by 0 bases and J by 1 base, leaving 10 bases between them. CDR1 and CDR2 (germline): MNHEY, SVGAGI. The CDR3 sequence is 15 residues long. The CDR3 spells CASSYSYGASYEQYF. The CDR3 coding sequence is TGTGCCAGCAGTTACTCGTATGGGGCTTCCTACGAGCAGTACTTC.

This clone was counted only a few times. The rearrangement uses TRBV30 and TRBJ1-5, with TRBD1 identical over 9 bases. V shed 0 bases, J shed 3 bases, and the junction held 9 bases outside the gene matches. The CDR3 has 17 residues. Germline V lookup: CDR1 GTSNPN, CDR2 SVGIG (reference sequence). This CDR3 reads CAWSVREGQGTNQPQHF. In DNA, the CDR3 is TGTGCCTGGAGTGTAAGGGAAGGACAGGGGACCAATCAGCCCCAGCATTTT.

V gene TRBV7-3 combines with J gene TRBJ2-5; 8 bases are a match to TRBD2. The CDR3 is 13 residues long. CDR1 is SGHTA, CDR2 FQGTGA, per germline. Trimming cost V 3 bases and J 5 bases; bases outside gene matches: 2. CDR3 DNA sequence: TGTGCCAGCAGCTTTCAGCGGGGGGAGACCCAGTACTTC. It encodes CASSFQRGETQYF.

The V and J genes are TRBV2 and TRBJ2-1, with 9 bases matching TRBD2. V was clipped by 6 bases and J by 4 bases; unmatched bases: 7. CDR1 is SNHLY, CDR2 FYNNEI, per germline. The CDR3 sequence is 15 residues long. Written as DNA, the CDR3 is TGTGCCAGCAGGTCGACTAGCGGTCGATACAATGAGCAGTTCTTC. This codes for CASRSTSGRYNEQFF.

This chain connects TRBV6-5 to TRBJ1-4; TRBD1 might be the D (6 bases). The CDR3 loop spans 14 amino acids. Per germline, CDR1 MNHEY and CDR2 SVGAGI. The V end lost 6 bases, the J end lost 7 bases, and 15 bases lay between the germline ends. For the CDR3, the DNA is TGTGCCAGCAGAGGGGGAGGGACGGGTGAAAAACTGTTTTTT. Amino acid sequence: CASRGGGTGEKLFF.

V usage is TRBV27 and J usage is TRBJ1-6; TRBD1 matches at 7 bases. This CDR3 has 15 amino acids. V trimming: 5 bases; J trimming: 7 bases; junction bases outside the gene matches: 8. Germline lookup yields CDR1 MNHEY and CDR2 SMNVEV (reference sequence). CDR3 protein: CASSRQGGLNSPLHF. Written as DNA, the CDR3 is TGTGCCAGCAGTCGACAGGGTGGGTTGAATTCACCCCTCCACTTT.

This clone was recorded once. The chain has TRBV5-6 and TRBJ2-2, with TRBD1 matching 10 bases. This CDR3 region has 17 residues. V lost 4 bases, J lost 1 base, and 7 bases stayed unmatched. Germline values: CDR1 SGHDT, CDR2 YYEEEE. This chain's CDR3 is CASSPDRGRKNTGELFF. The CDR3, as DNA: TGTGCCAGCAGCCCCGACAGGGGGCGGAAGAACACCGGGGAGCTGTTTTTT.